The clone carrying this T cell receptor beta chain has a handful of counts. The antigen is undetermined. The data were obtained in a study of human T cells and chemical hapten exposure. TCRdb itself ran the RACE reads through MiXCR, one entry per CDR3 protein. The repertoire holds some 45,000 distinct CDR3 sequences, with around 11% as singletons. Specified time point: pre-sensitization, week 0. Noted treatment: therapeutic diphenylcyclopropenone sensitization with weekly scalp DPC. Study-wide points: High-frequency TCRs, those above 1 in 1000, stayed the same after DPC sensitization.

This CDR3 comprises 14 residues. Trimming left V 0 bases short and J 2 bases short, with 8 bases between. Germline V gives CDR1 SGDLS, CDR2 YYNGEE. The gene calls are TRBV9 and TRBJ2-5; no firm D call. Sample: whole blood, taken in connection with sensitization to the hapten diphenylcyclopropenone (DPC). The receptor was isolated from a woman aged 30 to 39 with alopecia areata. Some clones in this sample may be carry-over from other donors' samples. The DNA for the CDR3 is TGTGCCAGCAGCGTAGAAGGCGGTCAAGAGACCCAGTACTTC. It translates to CASSVEGGQETQYF.